A single sample gave rise to the 25 T cell receptor beta chains below, sequenced in a study of T cells in Graves' hyperthyroidism and ophthalmopathy. Researchers amplified the TCR beta CDR3 regions from RNA transcripts. HTBI primers drove first-round RT-PCR of the TCR CDR3. TCRdb fed the multiplex PCR reads into MiXCR, producing one record per CDR3 protein. This table holds around 300,000 distinct CDR3 sequences, 25% found once. Sequencing was done on a sample of blood. The receptors originated from a man aged 40-49 years with Graves' hyperthyroidism that later progressed to Graves' ophthalmopathy.

The table lists this clonotype with many counts. The chain recombines TRBV12-3 or TRBV12-4 with TRBJ2-7; possibly TRBD2 for D (6 bases). V was trimmed by 1 base and J by 2 bases, leaving 9 bases between them. This CDR3 region has 14 residues. The DNA of the CDR3 is TGTGCCAGCAGTTTAGTGGCGGGGACCTACGAGCAGTACTTC. Translating it yields CASSLVAGTYEQYF.

This clonotype appeared many times. The chain recombines TRBV12-3 or TRBV12-4 with TRBJ2-1; TRBD2 matches 10 bases. V gave up 5 bases and J gave up 5 bases; unmatched junction bases: 6. The CDR3 length is 15 residues. The CDR3 region is CASSVGLAANNEQFF. CDR3 bases: TGTGCCAGCAGTGTCGGACTAGCGGCCAACAATGAGCAGTTCTTC.

This clonotype was observed at least ten times. The CDR3 region has the DNA TGTGCCAGCACCCGATGGGGCGGGGCCCCCCACGAGCAGTACTTC. Amino acids: CASTRWGGAPHEQYF. The chain couples TRBV11-2 to TRBJ2-7; D may be TRBD2 (6 bases). V shed 7 bases and J shed 5 bases, with 21 bases lying between them. CDR3 size: 15 residues. CDR1 and CDR2 from the germline V gene are SGHAT and FQNNGV.

This clonotype was counted ten times or more. The rearrangement uses TRBV15 and TRBJ1-5; D gene ambiguous. The germline gives CDR1 LNHNV, CDR2 YYDKDF (reference sequence). The V end lost 5 bases, the J end lost 6 bases, and 11 bases lay between the germline ends. The CDR3 is 13 amino acids. CDR3 in DNA: TGTGCCACCAGCGCCGAGGGTGGTCAGCCCCAGCATTTT. Amino acid sequence: CATSAEGGQPQHF.

This clonotype has ten or more counts. V and J are TRBV28 and TRBJ1-5; D gene ambiguous. This CDR3 is 14 amino acids long. The ends were cut back, 3 bases at V and 5 bases at J, with 11 bases in the middle. The germline gives CDR1 MDHEN, CDR2 SYDVKM. CDR3 amino acids: CASSFARYDQPQHF. The CDR3 DNA follows: TGTGCCAGCAGTTTTGCCCGGTATGATCAGCCCCAGCATTTT.

This clonotype was seen ten or more times. The chain combines TRBV15 with TRBJ2-6; no reliable D call. The CDR3 loop spans 18 amino acids. Germline assignment: CDR1 LNHNV and CDR2 YYDKDF (reference sequence). V lost 0 bases to trimming and J lost 2 bases, with 14 bases between them. Here the CDR3 reads CATSRDPVSGPGANVLTF. In DNA, the CDR3 is TGTGCCACCAGCAGAGATCCCGTAAGTGGACCTGGGGCCAACGTCCTGACTTTC. Complete variable domain (other parts from reference TRBV15 and TRBJ2-6): DAMVIQNPRYQVTQFGKPVTLSCSQTLNHNVMYWYQQKSSQAPKLLFHYYDKDFNNEADTPDNFQSRRPNTSFCFLDIRSPGLGDTAMYLCATSRDPVSGPGANVLTFGAGSRLTVL.

In this sample, this clonotype turned up many times. The chain couples TRBV12-3 or TRBV12-4 to TRBJ1-1, with 7 bases fitting TRBD1. This CDR3 comprises 14 residues. V dropped 2 bases and J dropped 5; count of bases not matched to a gene: 5. As DNA, the CDR3 is TGTGCCAGCAGTTTATTGGCAGGGGGAACTGAAGCTTTCTTT. This translates into CASSLLAGGTEAFF.

This clonotype came up many times. The chain recombines TRBV7-3 with TRBJ2-2; 11 nucleotides match TRBD2. The CDR3 length is 19 residues. The germline gives CDR1 SGHTA, CDR2 FQGTGA. V gave up 1 base and J gave up 3 bases; unmatched junction bases: 10. The CDR3 DNA sequence: TGTGCCAGCAGCTTAAGGAGTAGCGGGAGGGCCTTGCACACCGGGGAGCTGTTTTTT. Its protein product is CASSLRSSGRALHTGELFF.

The J gene is TRBJ1-1, the V gene TRBV27; maybe TRBD1 (5 bases). Germline V lookup: CDR1 MNHEY, CDR2 SMNVEV (reference sequence). With 4 bases removed from V and 7 bases from J, the gap between germline ends came to 13 bases. This CDR3 is 13 amino acids long. In nucleotides, the CDR3 is TGTGCCAGCAGTTCCATCGACGGGGGTGAAGCTTTCTTT. Amino acid sequence: CASSSIDGGEAFF.

This clonotype was counted at least ten times. The chain recombines TRBV5-1 with TRBJ1-3; no clear D gene. CDR1 is SGHRS, CDR2 YFSETQ, per germline. The V end lost 4 bases, the J end lost 0 bases, and 11 bases lay between the germline ends. This CDR3 is built from 15 residues. The CDR3 loop is CASSRGEGSGNTIYF. CDR3 bases: TGCGCCAGCAGCCGTGGGGAGGGCTCTGGAAACACCATATATTTT. Supplemented by reference TRBV5-1 and TRBJ1-3, the full variable domain reads KAGVTQTPRYLIKTRGQQVTLSCSPISGHRSVSWYQQTPGQGLQFLFEYFSETQRNKGNFPGRFSGRQFSNSRSEMNVSTLELGDSALYLCASSRGEGSGNTIYFGEGSWLTVV.

This clonotype showed up many times. This rearrangement joins TRBV7-8 to TRBJ1-5, with D uncertain. Germline CDR1 and CDR2: SGHVS and FQNEAQ. CDR3 length: 13 amino acids. The V end was cut by 1 base, the J end by 4 bases, with 5 bases between. CDR3 in amino acids: CASSLVPNQPQHF. The CDR3 coding sequence is TGTGCCAGCAGCTTAGTGCCTAATCAGCCCCAGCATTTT. The full variable domain, completed using reference TRBV7-8 and TRBJ1-5, is GAGVSQSPRYKVAKRGQDVALRCDPISGHVSLFWYQQALGQGPEFLTYFQNEAQLDKSGLPSDRFFAERPEGSVSTLKIQRTQQEDSAVYLCASSLVPNQPQHFGDGTRLSIL.

This clonotype occurred many times. The chain recombines TRBV6-1 with TRBJ1-3; D is unclear. The CDR3 is made up of 15 amino acids. Germline V gene lookup returns CDR1 MNHNS and CDR2 SASEGT. Trimming took 6 bases from V and 0 from J, leaving 12 bases between them. CDR3 sequence (DNA): TGTGCCAGCAGCCCGACATCGACCTCTGGAAACACCATATATTTT. It encodes CASSPTSTSGNTIYF.

The rearrangement joins TRBV27 to TRBJ2-7; D may match TRBD1 or TRBD2 (6 bases each). V lost 2 bases, J lost 2 bases, and 10 bases lay in between. Germline V gene sequence: CDR1 MNHEY, CDR2 SMNVEV (reference sequence). This CDR3 contains 14 residues. CDR3 protein: CASSLGGQAYEQYF. DNA of the CDR3: TGTGCCAGCAGTTTAGGGGGGCAGGCCTACGAGCAGTACTTC.

This clonotype was detected many times. The genes are TRBV6-1 and TRBJ1-1, with 9 nucleotides matching TRBD1. CDR3 length: 14 residues. V lost 6 bases, J lost 4 bases, and 6 bases stayed unmatched. Germline V gene lookup returns CDR1 MNHNS and CDR2 SASEGT. Here the CDR3 DNA reads TGTGCCAGCAGCGTACAGGGGGCCCCCACTGAAGCTTTCTTT. Translating it yields CASSVQGAPTEAFF.

This clonotype was recorded many times. Here the CDR3 DNA reads TGTGCCAGCAGCTTAGAAGGACGGTCCGAAGCTTTCTTT. Translation: CASSLEGRSEAFF. The chain has TRBV11-2 and TRBJ1-1, with D uncertain. The CDR3 is made up of 13 amino acids. Trimming shortened V by 0 bases and J by 8 bases, and 10 bases separated the two germline ends. CDR1 and CDR2 from the germline V gene are SGHAT and FQNNGV.

This clonotype has ten or more counts. The chain uses TRBV3-1 and TRBJ2-7; TRBD2 aligns across 9 bases. This CDR3 is built from 14 residues. Unmatched junction bases numbered 6, after V lost 0 bases and J lost 9 bases. The germline CDR1 and CDR2 sequences are LGHDT and YNNKEL (reference sequence). The CDR3 here is CASSQDSTSGPQYF. CDR3 bases: TGTGCCAGCAGCCAAGATAGTACTAGCGGGCCGCAGTACTTC.

This clonotype has just a few counts. The chain employs TRBV20-1 and TRBJ2-2, with 7 nucleotides matching TRBD2. The CDR3 runs to 14 residues. Germline trimming cut 3 bases from V and 2 bases from J; bases unmatched to any gene: 3. Looked up from germline, CDR1 is DFQATT and CDR2 is SNEGSKA (reference sequence). The CDR3 DNA reads as TGCAGTGCTAGCACGGGACTAAACACCGGGGAGCTGTTTTTT. Its translation is CSASTGLNTGELFF.

This clonotype showed up many times. This chain links TRBV2 with TRBJ1-1; 9 bases line up with TRBD1. J lost 5 bases, V lost 6 bases, and 7 bases had no gene match. The V gene's germline CDR1 is SNHLY and CDR2 FYNNEI. This CDR3 comprises 14 residues. DNA for the CDR3: TGTGCCAGCAGGATACAGGGGGCAAGTACTGAAGCTTTCTTT. This codes for CASRIQGASTEAFF.

This clonotype has ten or more counts. CDR3 protein: CASSLSGARSYEQYF. CDR3 nucleotide sequence: TGTGCCAGCAGTCTATCGGGAGCCCGCTCCTACGAGCAGTACTTC. The V and J genes are TRBV12-3 or TRBV12-4 and TRBJ2-7, with D maybe TRBD2 (6 bases). This CDR3 region has 15 residues. Trimming removed 5 bases from V and 0 bases from J, with 14 bases in between.

This clonotype came up many times. V and J are TRBV5-1 and TRBJ2-7; D remains unclear. CDR1 and CDR2 from the germline V gene are SGHRS and YFSETQ. There are 15 residues in the CDR3. The V and J ends lost 4 bases and 0 bases respectively, with 14 bases between them. The CDR3 nucleotides read TGCGCCAGCAGCATGGGAACTATAAGCTCCTACGAGCAGTACTTC. Protein sequence: CASSMGTISSYEQYF.

This clonotype was counted many times. V is TRBV6-5 and J is TRBJ2-7, with D possibly TRBD1 on 6 matching bases. With 6 bases removed from V and 5 bases from J, the gap between germline ends came to 17 bases. The CDR3 contains 14 residues. CDR1 and CDR2 from the germline V gene are MNHEY and SVGAGI. This CDR3 is CASRLTGWSDEQYF. The DNA of the CDR3 is TGTGCCAGCAGACTAACAGGGTGGAGCGACGAGCAGTACTTC.

This clonotype came up many times. The CDR3 reads CASSQDRAYEQYF. The CDR3 region has the DNA TGCGCCAGCAGCCAGGACAGGGCCTACGAGCAGTACTTC. The chain recombines TRBV4-1 with TRBJ2-7; the match to TRBD1 covers 8 bases. CDR1 is MGHRA and CDR2 is YSYEKL in the germline V gene. The CDR3 length is 13 residues. V was pared by 3 bases and J by 2 bases, with 0 bases of the junction left unmatched.

In this sample, this clonotype turned up many times. This chain joins TRBV2 and TRBJ2-2; D not certain. CDR3 length: 12 amino acids. V was trimmed by 4 bases and J by 7 bases, leaving 7 bases between them. Germline-derived CDR1 and CDR2 are SNHLY and FYNNEI. The CDR3 protein is CASSVALGELFF. The CDR3 region has the DNA TGTGCCAGCAGTGTTGCTCTCGGGGAGCTGTTTTTT.

In its sample, this clonotype was seen many times. The rearrangement uses TRBV7-2 and TRBJ2-1, with unresolved D. The CDR3 length is 14 residues. V was cut by 0 bases and J by 6 bases, with 9 bases left in between. Germline assignment: CDR1 SGHTA and CDR2 FQGNSA. The CDR3 here is CASSLAGPRNEQFF. For the CDR3, the DNA is TGTGCCAGCAGCTTAGCAGGGCCGCGCAATGAGCAGTTCTTC.

In this sample, this clonotype turned up many times. The chain joins TRBV5-1 to TRBJ2-7; TRBD1 agrees at 8 bases. Germline values: CDR1 SGHRS, CDR2 YFSETQ. This CDR3 contains 15 residues. With V trimmed by 4 bases and J by 4 bases, 10 bases remained unmatched. CDR3 DNA sequence: TGCGCCAGCAGCAAACGGACAGGGTACGAGTACGAGCAGTACTTC. Amino acids: CASSKRTGYEYEQYF.